The present TCR beta chain was sequenced within a study of cytomegalovirus exposure and HLA in healthy donors. Trimming removed 4 bases from V and 1 base from J, with 10 bases in between. The CDR3 extends over 14 amino acids. Germline assignment: CDR1 SGHAT and CDR2 FQNNGV. 60 Vbeta and 13 Jbeta primers were used in PCR. Generated by immunoSEQ multiplex PCR, the TCRdb table keeps only in-frame clones and is missing some. The data show roughly 160,000 clones, 80% seen once. This chain connects TRBV11-2 to TRBJ2-5; tentative D call: TRBD2 (5 bases). Sequenced material: PBMCs. The sequence was collected from a male donor in good health and CMV-seronegative. The CDR3 region has the DNA TGTGCCAGCAGCTCGGACGGACTCCAAGAGACCCAGTACTTC. Translating gives CASSSDGLQETQYF. The whole variable domain, filled in from reference TRBV11-2 and TRBJ2-5, reads EAGVAQSPRYKIIEKRQSVAFWCNPISGHATLYWYQQILGQGPKLLIQFQNNGVVDDSQLPKDRFSAERLKGVDSTLKIQPAKLEDSAVYLCASSSDGLQETQYFGPGTRLLVL.